This T cell receptor (beta chain) is from a study of response to subunit inactivated influenza vaccine. TCRdb re-derived calls from the RT-PCR reads in MiXCR, one entry per CDR3 protein. The data hold under 750,000 distinct CDR3 sequences, with about 11% observed a single time. Germline lookup yields CDR1 MDHEN and CDR2 SYDVKM. CDR3 length equals 13 residues. Trimming left V 7 bases short and J 0 bases short, with 9 bases between. Study-level results: The study's authors posited that every seasonal influenza vaccination enlists few new T cells.

A remark on this clonotype: What it binds is unknown.

The clonotype was recovered from a man aged 50 or older who received an inactivated influenza vaccine. This sample comprised PBMCs from blood, obtained on the day of vaccination. The chain uses TRBV28 and TRBJ1-1, with D tentatively TRBD1 (5 bases). The CDR3 sequence: CASTGTMNTEAFF. The CDR3 DNA is TGTGCCAGCACCGGGACGATGAACACTGAAGCTTTCTTT.